This entry features one TCR beta chain sequence. Its target is not known. The CDR3 is 15 residues long. This specimen comes from a study of cytomegalovirus exposure and HLA in healthy donors. Looking at the study overall: Drawn from HLA-typed donors, approximately 85 million unique TCRs were held in an early data release.

Study-wide results and limits: Most likely, a cluster of highly shared sequence variants arose as a sequencing artifact. Both high specificity and high sensitivity reportedly marked the classifier's diagnosis of cytomegalovirus status.

Amplification used 60 Vbeta primers and 13 Jbeta primers. The repertoire was sequenced with immunoSEQ multiplex PCR; TCRdb's copy has only in-frame clones and lacks some. The sample lists about 82,000 clones; 65% to 80% were seen once. This chain joins TRBV7-5 and TRBJ1-2; the D call of TRBD1 is as the table states it, not checked on the DNA. TRBV7-5 is termed a pseudogene. This receptor was identified in a human donor in good health. The sequenced sample was PBMCs. The CDR3, as DNA: TGTGCCAGAAGCTCTCGGACAGGCTTCGTCTATGGCTACACCTTC. It translates to CARSSRTGFVYGYTF.